What follows are 15 T cell receptor beta chains derived from one specimen sequenced in a study of T-cell reconstitution after alpha-beta-depleted transplantation in children. Unique molecular identifiers featured in how the TCRbeta library was prepared. TCRdb re-analysed the PCR reads in MiXCR, keeping a single row per CDR3 protein. The repertoire holds 450,000 to 550,000 distinct CDR3 sequences, with 9.5% to 12% as singletons. The sequenced sample was PBMCs, mostly from graft donor cells, obtained 180 days after TCRalphabeta/CD19-depleted stem cell transplant. The receptors here all came from a female patient aged 2-9 years who had a stem cell transplant for aplastic anemia, so the T cells may come from the graft donor.

The gene calls are TRBV7-2 and TRBJ2-1, with TRBD2 matching 9 bases. J was trimmed by 0 bases and V by 5 bases; bases with no gene match: 5. Germline assignment: CDR1 SGHTA and CDR2 FQGNSA. The CDR3 consists of 16 residues. CDR3 in amino acids: CASSRTSVSSYNEQFF. CDR3 in DNA: TGTGCCAGCAGCCGGACTAGCGTAAGCTCCTACAATGAGCAGTTCTTC.

The chain is built from TRBV7-2 and TRBJ2-1; 8 nucleotides agree with TRBD1. Germline-derived CDR1 and CDR2 are SGHTA and FQGNSA. CDR3 size: 14 residues. V lost 5 bases to trimming and J lost 8 bases; unmatched junction nucleotides: 8. The CDR3 nucleotides are TGTGCCAGCAGCCCCCGGACAGGGCAGGATGAGCAGTTCTTC. It codes for CASSPRTGQDEQFF.

This clonotype has only a few counts. This chain joins TRBV6-2 or TRBV6-3 and TRBJ1-4, with 8 bases identical to TRBD1. The CDR3 consists of 15 residues. J lost 5 bases, V lost 4 bases, and 6 bases had no gene match. Germline values: CDR1 MNHEY, CDR2 SVGEGT. CDR3 sequence: CASSSGDRRNEKLFF. CDR3 nucleotide sequence: TGTGCCAGCAGTTCCGGGGACAGGAGGAATGAAAAACTGTTTTTT.

There are a few counts of this clonotype. The chain joins TRBV6-5 to TRBJ2-5; D may match TRBD1 or TRBD2 (5 bases each). The CDR3 spans 16 residues. Trimming removed 4 bases from V and 3 bases from J, with 18 bases in between. The germline CDR1 and CDR2 sequences are MNHEY and SVGAGI. The CDR3, as DNA: TGTGCCAGCAGTTTCGCATCCAGGGTGGGGGAAGAGACCCAGTACTTC. It specifies CASSFASRVGEETQYF.

V and J are TRBV5-1 and TRBJ2-2; D not certain. The germline V gene has CDR1 SGHRS and CDR2 YFSETQ. The CDR3 is 15 residues long. Between the trimmed V and J ends, which lost 1 base and 8 bases, there was a span of 15 bases. CDR3 sequence (DNA): TGCGCCAGCAGCTTGCCAAGGGCCGCCTTTGGGGAGCTGTTTTTT. This codes for CASSLPRAAFGELFF.

This clonotype appeared many times. V gene TRBV6-5 combines with J gene TRBJ1-4; no definite D call. Deletions cut 0 bases from V and 0 bases from J, with 5 bases between. Germline CDR1 and CDR2: MNHEY and SVGAGI. The CDR3 is made up of 15 amino acids. The CDR3 DNA reads TGTGCCAGCAGTTACTCAACTGCAACTAATGAAAAACTGTTTTTT. It encodes CASSYSTATNEKLFF.

This sequence joins TRBV7-9 and TRBJ2-6; 7 bases map to TRBD1. The V gene's germline CDR1 is SEHNR and CDR2 FQNEAQ (reference sequence). The CDR3 totals 15 residues. After removal of 5 bases from V and 2 bases from J, the junction contained 3 bases not matched to a gene. CDR3 sequence (DNA): TGTGCCAGCAGCGAACAGGGGACTGGGGCCAACGTCCTGACTTTC. Amino acid sequence: CASSEQGTGANVLTF.

This clonotype was observed a few times. This CDR3 is CSAATATNYGYTF. The CDR3 bases are TGCAGTGCAGCGACAGCTACTAACTATGGCTACACCTTC. The chain joins TRBV20-1 to TRBJ1-2; TRBD1 might be the D (5 bases). This CDR3 has 13 residues. Trimming took 6 bases from V and 0 from J, leaving 11 bases between them. The germline V gene encodes CDR1 DFQATT and CDR2 SNEGSKA (reference sequence).

This clonotype came up many times. This rearrangement joins TRBV29-1 to TRBJ2-5, with 12 bases identical to TRBD2. The CDR3 has 13 amino acids. After removal of 8 bases from V and 4 bases from J, the junction contained 5 bases not matched to a gene. Germline CDR1 SQVTM, CDR2 ANQGSEA. The CDR3 nucleotides are TGCAGCTCGAGGGGACTAGCGGGAGAGACCCAGTACTTC. Protein product: CSSRGLAGETQYF.

The chain recombines TRBV7-2 with TRBJ1-6; D gene ambiguous. The CDR3 is 17 residues long. Trimming took 5 bases from V and 9 from J, leaving 23 bases between them. CDR1 SGHTA and CDR2 FQGNSA come from the germline V gene. CDR3 loop: CASSPVMGSLIASPLHF. The CDR3 nucleotides are TGTGCCAGCAGCCCAGTTATGGGATCCCTTATAGCTTCACCCCTCCACTTT. Supplemented by reference TRBV7-2 and TRBJ1-6, the full variable domain reads GAGVSQSPSNKVTEKGKDVELRCDPISGHTALYWYRQSLGQGLEFLIYFQGNSAPDKSGLPSDRFSAERTGGSVSTLTIQRTQQEDSAVYLCASSPVMGSLIASPLHFGNGTRLTVT.

V gene TRBV7-6 combines with J gene TRBJ2-2; 8 bases are a match to TRBD2. This CDR3 has 16 residues. Germline V gives CDR1 SGHVS, CDR2 FNYEAQ. The ends lost 3 bases at V and 0 bases at J; junction bases unmatched: 3. The CDR3 reads CASSFRTSPNTGELFF. CDR3 bases: TGTGCCAGCAGCTTCCGGACTAGCCCGAACACCGGGGAGCTGTTTTTT.

A few counts support this clonotype. The V and J genes are TRBV5-6 and TRBJ2-4; D remains unclear. The germline CDR1 and CDR2 sequences are SGHDT and YYEEEE. V gave up 4 bases and J gave up 0 bases, with 11 bases separating them. The CDR3 extends over 15 amino acids. The CDR3 sequence: CASSRRGVAKNIQYF. The CDR3 bases are TGTGCCAGCAGCCGCCGCGGAGTAGCCAAAAACATTCAGTACTTC.

V and J are TRBV7-9 and TRBJ2-5; D not certain. V was shortened by 1 base and J by 5 bases, with 20 bases between the two germline ends. CDR1 and CDR2 from the germline V gene are SEHNR and FQNEAQ (reference sequence). There are 17 residues in the CDR3. The CDR3 here is CASSLDGSVGLEETQYF. CDR3 DNA sequence: TGTGCCAGCAGCTTAGACGGGTCCGTAGGATTAGAGGAGACCCAGTACTTC.

This clonotype was counted a few times. V usage is TRBV4-3 and J usage is TRBJ2-3; 7 nucleotides agree with TRBD2. Per the germline V gene, CDR1 is LGHNA and CDR2 is YSLEER. V gave up 0 bases and J gave up 2 bases; unmatched junction bases: 5. This CDR3 comprises 16 residues. The CDR3 reads CASSQEGRAITDTQYF. The CDR3 nucleotides read TGCGCCAGCAGCCAAGAAGGGAGGGCCATCACAGATACGCAGTATTTT.

The V call is TRBV4-3, the J call TRBJ2-4, with a possible D match to TRBD2 (5 bases). The CDR3 has 17 amino acids. CDR1 is LGHNA and CDR2 is YSLEER in the germline V gene. Trimming left V 0 bases short and J 0 bases short, with 12 bases between. CDR3 loop: CASSQDRSSGAKNIQYF. In DNA, the CDR3 is TGCGCCAGCAGCCAAGATCGGTCCAGCGGAGCCAAAAACATTCAGTACTTC.